This T cell receptor (beta chain) was sequenced in a study of T cell repertoires in cytomegalovirus infection. Study-wide results and limits: CMV-specific TCR beta clonotypes restricted by HLA-C were the ones dominating the ex vivo response. Cumulative frequency of public TCR beta families picked out carriers of CMV plus the relevant HLA.

This CDR3 spans 15 amino acids. Germline-derived CDR1 and CDR2 are SGHTA and FQGNSA. This clonotype was recorded many times. As yet, its antigen is unknown. One junction end does not reproduce the germline sequence, and a read error may be involved. Each CDR3 protein gets one entry after TCRdb re-called the reads with MiXCR. The table has 200,000 to 300,000 distinct CDR3 sequences, roughly an eighth seen once; the top ten hold around 8.8%. The specimen sequenced was PBMCs. The chain carries TRBV7-2 and TRBJ2-1; 12 nucleotides align to TRBD2. The clonotype comes from a human donor in good health (CMV status not recorded). Some clones in this sample may be carry-over from other donors' samples. CDR3 amino acids: CASSLAGGQYNEQFF. CDR3 bases: TGTGCCAGCAGCCTAGCGGGAGGGCAATACAATGAGCAGTTCTTC. Combining the CDR3 with reference TRBV7-2 and TRBJ2-1 gives the whole variable domain GAGVSQSPSNKVTEKGKDVELRCDPISGHTALYWYRQSLGQGLEFLIYFQGNSAPDKSGLPSDRFSAERTGGSVSTLTIQRTQQEDSAVYLCASSLAGGQYNEQFFGPGTRLTVL.